This T cell receptor (beta chain) was sequenced for a study of blood T cells in healthy people across ages. This CDR3 spans 16 amino acids. Germline V gene sequence: CDR1 SGHTA, CDR2 FQGNSA. Trimming shortened V by 3 bases and J by 1 base, and 13 bases separated the two germline ends. Next came a second PCR, run for roughly 7 to 12 cycles, which used a sample-barcoded 5' primer along with a J-beta primer mix. TCRdb called the 5' RACE reads again in MiXCR, with one record for every CDR3 protein. The repertoire consists of around 790,000 distinct CDR3 sequences, with roughly 44% occurring once and the leading ten covering roughly 19%. This clonotype was recorded a few times.

The receptor was derived from a man aged 60-69 years in good health. This chain uses TRBV7-2 with TRBJ1-5, with D perhaps TRBD1 (5 bases). Source material: blood. The CDR3 is CASSFGARESNQPQHF. CDR3 DNA: TGTGCCAGCAGCTTCGGGGCCAGGGAGAGCAATCAGCCCCAGCATTTT.